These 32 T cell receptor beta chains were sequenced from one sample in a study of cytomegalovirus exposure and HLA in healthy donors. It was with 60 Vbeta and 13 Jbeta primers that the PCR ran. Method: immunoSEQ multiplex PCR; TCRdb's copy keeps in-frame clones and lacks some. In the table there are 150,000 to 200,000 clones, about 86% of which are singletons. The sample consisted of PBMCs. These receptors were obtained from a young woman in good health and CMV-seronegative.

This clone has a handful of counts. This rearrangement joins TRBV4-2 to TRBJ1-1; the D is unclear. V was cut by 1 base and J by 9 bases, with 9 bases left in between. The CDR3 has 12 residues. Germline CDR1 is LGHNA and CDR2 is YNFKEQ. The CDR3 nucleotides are TGTGCCAGCAGCCAAGGGGCAGTCCAAGCTTTCTTT. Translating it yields CASSQGAVQAFF.

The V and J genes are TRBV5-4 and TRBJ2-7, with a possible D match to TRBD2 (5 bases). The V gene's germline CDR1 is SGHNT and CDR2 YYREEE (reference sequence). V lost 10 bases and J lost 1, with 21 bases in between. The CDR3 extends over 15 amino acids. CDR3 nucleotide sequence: TGTGCCGTCCACGGCAGTGGAGGCGCTTCCTACGAGCAGTACTTC. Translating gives CAVHGSGGASYEQYF. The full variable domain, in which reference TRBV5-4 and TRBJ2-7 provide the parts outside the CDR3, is ETGVTQSPTHLIKTRGQQVTLRCSSQSGHNTVSWYQQALGQGPQFIFQYYREEENGRGNFPPRFSGLQFPNYSSELNVNALELDDSALYLCAVHGSGGASYEQYFGPGTRLTVT.

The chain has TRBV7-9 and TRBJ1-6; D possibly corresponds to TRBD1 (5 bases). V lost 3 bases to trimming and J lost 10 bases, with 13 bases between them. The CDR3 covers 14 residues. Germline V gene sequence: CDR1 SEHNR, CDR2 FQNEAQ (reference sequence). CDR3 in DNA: TGTGCCAGCAGCTTCCTGTTATCAGGGTCACCCCTCCACTTT. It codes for CASSFLLSGSPLHF.

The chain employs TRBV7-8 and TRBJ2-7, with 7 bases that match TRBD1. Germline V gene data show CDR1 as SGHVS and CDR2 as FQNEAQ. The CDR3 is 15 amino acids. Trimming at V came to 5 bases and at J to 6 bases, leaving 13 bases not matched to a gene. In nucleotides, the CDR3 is TGTGCCAGCAGCACTCGACAGGGTAAAGTAGGCGAGCAGTACTTC. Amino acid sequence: CASSTRQGKVGEQYF.

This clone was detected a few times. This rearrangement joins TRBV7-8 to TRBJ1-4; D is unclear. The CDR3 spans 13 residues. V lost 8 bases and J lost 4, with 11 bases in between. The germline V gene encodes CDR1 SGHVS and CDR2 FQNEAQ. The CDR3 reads CASCGQFNEKLFF. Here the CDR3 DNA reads TGTGCCAGCTGCGGGCAGTTTAATGAAAAACTGTTTTTT.

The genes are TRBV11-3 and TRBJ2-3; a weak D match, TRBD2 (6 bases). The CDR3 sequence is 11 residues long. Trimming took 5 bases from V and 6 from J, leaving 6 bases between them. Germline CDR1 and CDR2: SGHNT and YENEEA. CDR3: CASSRGDTQYF. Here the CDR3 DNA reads TGTGCCAGCAGCCGGGGGGATACGCAGTATTTT.

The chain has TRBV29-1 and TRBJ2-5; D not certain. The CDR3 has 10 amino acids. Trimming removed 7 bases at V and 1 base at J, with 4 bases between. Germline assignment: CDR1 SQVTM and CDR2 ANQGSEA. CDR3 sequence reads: CSATQETQYF. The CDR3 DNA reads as TGCAGCGCTACCCAAGAGACCCAGTACTTC.

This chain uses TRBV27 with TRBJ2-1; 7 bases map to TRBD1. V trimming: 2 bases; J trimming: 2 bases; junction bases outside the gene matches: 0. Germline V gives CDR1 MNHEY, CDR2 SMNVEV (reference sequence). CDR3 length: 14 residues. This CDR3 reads CASSLGQAYNEQFF. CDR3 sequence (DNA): TGTGCCAGCAGTTTAGGACAGGCCTACAATGAGCAGTTCTTC.

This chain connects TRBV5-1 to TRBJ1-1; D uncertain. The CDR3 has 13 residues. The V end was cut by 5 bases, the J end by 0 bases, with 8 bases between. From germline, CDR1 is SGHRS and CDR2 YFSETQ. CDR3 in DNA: TGCGCCAGCAGGTTGTCAGTGAACACTGAAGCTTTCTTT. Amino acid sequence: CASRLSVNTEAFF.

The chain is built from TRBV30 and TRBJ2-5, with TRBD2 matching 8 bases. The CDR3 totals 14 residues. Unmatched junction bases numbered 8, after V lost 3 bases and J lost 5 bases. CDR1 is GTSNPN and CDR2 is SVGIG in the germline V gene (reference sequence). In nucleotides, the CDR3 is TGTGCCTGGAGCAGGTCGGGAGGGGGGGAGACCCAGTACTTC. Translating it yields CAWSRSGGGETQYF.

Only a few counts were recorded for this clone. This CDR3 reads CASRAGDQPQHF. In nucleotides, the CDR3 is TGTGCCAGCAGGGCGGGGGATCAGCCCCAGCATTTT. This chain joins TRBV6-1 and TRBJ1-5, with a tentative D call TRBD1 (5 bases). CDR1 is MNHNS and CDR2 is SASEGT in the germline V gene. This CDR3 region has 12 residues. Trimming cost V 6 bases and J 5 bases, with 8 bases left between them.

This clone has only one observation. Written as DNA, the CDR3 is TGTGCCAGCACCCCTGGCGTGGTTAGAATAGCGGGAGACTTTGAGCAGTTCTTC. This sequence encodes CASTPGVVRIAGDFEQFF. The chain uses TRBV21-1 and TRBJ2-1; TRBD2, the D gene given by the table, was not confirmed from the DNA. TRBV21-1 is flagged as a pseudogene. The CDR3 runs 18 residues.

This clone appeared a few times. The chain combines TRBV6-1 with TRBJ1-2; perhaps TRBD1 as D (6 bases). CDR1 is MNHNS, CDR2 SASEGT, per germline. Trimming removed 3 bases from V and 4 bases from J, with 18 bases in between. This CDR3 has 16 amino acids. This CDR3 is CASSEMGGPSSYGYTF. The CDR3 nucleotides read TGTGCCAGCAGTGAGATGGGGGGGCCCTCCAGCTATGGCTACACCTTC.

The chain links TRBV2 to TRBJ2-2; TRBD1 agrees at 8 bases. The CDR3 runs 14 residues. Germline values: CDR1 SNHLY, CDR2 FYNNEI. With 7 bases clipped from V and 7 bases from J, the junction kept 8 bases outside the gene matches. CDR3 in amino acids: CASIGQGAGGELFF. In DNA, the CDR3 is TGTGCCAGCATCGGGCAGGGGGCTGGCGGGGAGCTGTTTTTT.

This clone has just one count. As DNA, the CDR3 is TGTGCCAGCAGCTTAGTGGGAGGGACAGAGCGGGAGGGCGCTGAGCAGTTCTTC. Translation gives CASSLVGGTEREGAEQFF. The chain combines TRBV7-3 with TRBJ2-1; 10 positions match TRBD2. Germline V gene sequence: CDR1 SGHTA, CDR2 FQGTGA. Unmatched junction bases numbered 16, after V lost 2 bases and J lost 9 bases. The CDR3 runs 18 residues.

The CDR3: CASSLTGSGRGYTF. The CDR3, as DNA: TGCGCCAGCAGCCTAACTGGTTCGGGGAGGGGCTACACCTTC. The chain recombines TRBV5-1 with TRBJ1-2; no definite D call. The CDR3 consists of 14 residues. V lost 4 bases to trimming and J lost 8 bases, with 18 bases between them. Germline loops: CDR1 SGHRS, CDR2 YFSETQ. Combining the CDR3 with reference TRBV5-1 and TRBJ1-2 gives the whole variable domain KAGVTQTPRYLIKTRGQQVTLSCSPISGHRSVSWYQQTPGQGLQFLFEYFSETQRNKGNFPGRFSGRQFSNSRSEMNVSTLELGDSALYLCASSLTGSGRGYTFGSGTRLTVV.

The CDR3 here is CAGRTGSNSPLHF. The CDR3 DNA sequence: TGTGCCGGAAGGACAGGGTCGAATTCACCCCTCCACTTT. V and J are TRBV6-1 and TRBJ1-6, with 8 bases that match TRBD1. There are 13 residues in the CDR3. Germline lookup yields CDR1 MNHNS and CDR2 SASEGT. J gave up 7 bases and V 11 bases, and 7 bases lay outside the gene matches.

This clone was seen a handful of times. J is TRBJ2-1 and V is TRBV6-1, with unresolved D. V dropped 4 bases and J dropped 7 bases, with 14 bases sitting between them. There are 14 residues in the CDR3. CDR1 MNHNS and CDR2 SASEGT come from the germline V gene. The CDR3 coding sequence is TGTGCCAGCAGTGCTACTTCGACACGGAATGAGCAGTTCTTC. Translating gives CASSATSTRNEQFF.

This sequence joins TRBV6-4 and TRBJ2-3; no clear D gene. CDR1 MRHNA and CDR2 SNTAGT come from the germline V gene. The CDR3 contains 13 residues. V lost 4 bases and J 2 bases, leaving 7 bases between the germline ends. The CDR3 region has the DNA TGTGCCAGCAGTGTGGTGGCCACAGATACGCAGTATTTT. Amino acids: CASSVVATDTQYF.

CDR3: CASTPTGETDTQYF. The CDR3 DNA is TGTGCCAGCACCCCAACAGGGGAGACAGATACGCAGTATTTT. The V and J genes are TRBV28 and TRBJ2-3; 7 bases agree with TRBD1. V shed 7 bases, J shed 3 bases, and the junction held 7 bases outside the gene matches. Germline V gives CDR1 MDHEN, CDR2 SYDVKM. The CDR3 totals 14 residues.

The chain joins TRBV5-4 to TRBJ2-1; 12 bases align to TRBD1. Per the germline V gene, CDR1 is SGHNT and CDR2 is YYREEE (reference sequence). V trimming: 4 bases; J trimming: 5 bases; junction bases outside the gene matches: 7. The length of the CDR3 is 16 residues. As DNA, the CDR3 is TGTGCCAGCAGCCTGGGGGGGGACAGGGGGCACAATGAGCAGTTCTTC. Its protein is CASSLGGDRGHNEQFF.

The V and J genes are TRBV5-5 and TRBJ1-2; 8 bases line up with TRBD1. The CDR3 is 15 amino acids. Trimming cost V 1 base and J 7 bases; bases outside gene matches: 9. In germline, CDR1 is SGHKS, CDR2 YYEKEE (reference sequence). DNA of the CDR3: TGTGCCAGCAGCTTGATTACCGGGACAGGAGGTGGCTACACCTTC. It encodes CASSLITGTGGGYTF.

DNA for the CDR3: TGTGCCAGCAGCGTGACTCAGACCACCGGGATCCCCTACAATGAGCAGTTCTTC. This encodes CASSVTQTTGIPYNEQFF. V usage is TRBV9 and J usage is TRBJ2-1; weak D call: TRBD2 (5 bases). Germline CDR1 is SGDLS and CDR2 is YYNGEE. CDR3 length equals 18 residues. Trimming removed 2 bases from V and 2 bases from J, with 20 bases in between.

The CDR3 DNA is TGCGCCAGCAGCTTGGGACAGGGGGAGGACGAGCAGTACTTC. It specifies CASSLGQGEDEQYF. This rearrangement joins TRBV5-1 to TRBJ2-7; the match to TRBD1 covers 9 bases. Germline V gene sequence: CDR1 SGHRS, CDR2 YFSETQ. Trimming removed 0 bases from V and 5 bases from J; junction bases left unmatched: 3. The CDR3 covers 14 residues.

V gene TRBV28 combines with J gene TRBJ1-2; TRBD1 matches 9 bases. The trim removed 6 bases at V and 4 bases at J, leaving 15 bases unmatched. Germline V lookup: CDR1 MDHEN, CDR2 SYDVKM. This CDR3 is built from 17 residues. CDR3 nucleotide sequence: TGTGCCAGCAGCTCCTCCGGGACAGGGAGGGGAATCTATGGCTACACCTTC. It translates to CASSSSGTGRGIYGYTF.

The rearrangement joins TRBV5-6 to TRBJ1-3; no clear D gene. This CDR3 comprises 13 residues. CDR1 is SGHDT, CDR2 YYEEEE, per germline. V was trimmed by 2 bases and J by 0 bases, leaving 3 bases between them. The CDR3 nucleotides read TGTGCCAGCAGCTTTAGCTCTGGAAACACCATATATTTT. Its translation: CASSFSSGNTIYF.

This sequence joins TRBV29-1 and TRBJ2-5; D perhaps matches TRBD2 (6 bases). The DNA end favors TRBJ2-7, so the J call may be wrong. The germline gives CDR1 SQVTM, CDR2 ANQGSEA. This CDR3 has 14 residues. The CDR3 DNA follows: TGCAGCGTTGCCGGAGGGCAGGGATTGTACGAGCAGTACTTC. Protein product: CSVAGGQGLYEQYF.

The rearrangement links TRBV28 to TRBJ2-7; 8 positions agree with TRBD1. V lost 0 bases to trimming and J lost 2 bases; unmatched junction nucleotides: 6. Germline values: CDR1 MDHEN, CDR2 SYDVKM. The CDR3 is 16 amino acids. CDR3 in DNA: TGTGCCAGCAGTTTATGGAGGTCAGGGGGCACCTACGAGCAGTACTTC. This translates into CASSLWRSGGTYEQYF.

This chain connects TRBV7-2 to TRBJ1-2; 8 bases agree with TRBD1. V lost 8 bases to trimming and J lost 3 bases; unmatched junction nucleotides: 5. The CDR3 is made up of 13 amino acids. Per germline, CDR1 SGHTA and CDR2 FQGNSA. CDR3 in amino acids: CASHRGLYYGYTF. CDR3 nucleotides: TGTGCCAGCCACAGGGGGTTGTACTATGGCTACACCTTC.

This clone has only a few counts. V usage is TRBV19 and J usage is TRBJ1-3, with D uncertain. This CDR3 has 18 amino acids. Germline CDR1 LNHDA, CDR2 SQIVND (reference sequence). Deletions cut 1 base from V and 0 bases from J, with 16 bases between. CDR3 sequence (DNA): TGTGCCAGTAGTATAGGTTTTCGGGGTAAAACCTCTGGAAACACCATATATTTT. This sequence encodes CASSIGFRGKTSGNTIYF.

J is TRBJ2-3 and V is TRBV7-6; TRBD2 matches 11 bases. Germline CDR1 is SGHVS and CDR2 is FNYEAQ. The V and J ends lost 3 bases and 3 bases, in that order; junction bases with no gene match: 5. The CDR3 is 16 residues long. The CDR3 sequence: CASSFWTSGLTDTQYF. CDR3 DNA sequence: TGTGCCAGCAGCTTTTGGACTAGCGGGTTGACAGATACGCAGTATTTT.

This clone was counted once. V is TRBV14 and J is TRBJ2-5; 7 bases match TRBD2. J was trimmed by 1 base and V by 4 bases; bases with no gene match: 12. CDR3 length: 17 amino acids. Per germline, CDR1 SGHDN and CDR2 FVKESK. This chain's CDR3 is CASSLPSGTPLQETQYF. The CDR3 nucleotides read TGTGCCAGCAGCCTTCCTAGCGGAACACCTCTCCAAGAGACCCAGTACTTC.